Listed below are T cell receptor beta chains from one sample, sequenced in a study of cytomegalovirus exposure and HLA in healthy donors. The method was immunoSEQ multiplex PCR; TCRdb's version includes in-frame clones alone and lacks a portion of them. The profile shows about 230,000 clones, over 75% of them singletons. Sequenced material: PBMCs. These receptors all come from a boy aged 5-17 years in good health and CMV-seronegative. The conserved cysteine and the conserved F or W are not part of the CDR3 here. The order of the fields is CDR3 length, J gene, V gene, CDR3 protein.

len: 13; j_gene: TRBJ2-2; v_gene: TRBV28; CDR3aa: ASSLDSANTGELF
len: 14; j_gene: TRBJ1-2; v_gene: TRBV11-2; CDR3aa: ASSLVPGTGNYGYT
len: 13; j_gene: TRBJ1-1; v_gene: TRBV5-6; CDR3aa: ASSLALAGGPEAF
len: 12; j_gene: TRBJ1-6; v_gene: TRBV19; CDR3aa: ATDRGLGNSPLH
len: 11; j_gene: TRBJ1-6; v_gene: TRBV19; CDR3aa: ASSIGGRSPLH
len: 12; j_gene: TRBJ1-5; v_gene: TRBV30; CDR3aa: AWSVQFSNQPQH
len: 12; j_gene: TRBJ1-3; v_gene: TRBV6-5; CDR3aa: ASRATGSGNTIY
len: 13; j_gene: TRBJ1-6; v_gene: TRBV19; CDR3aa: ASSIDQGMHSPLH
len: 13; j_gene: TRBJ2-1; v_gene: TRBV5-1; CDR3aa: ASSFRQSTYNEQF
len: 16; j_gene: TRBJ2-6; v_gene: TRBV11-3; CDR3aa: ASSFGGAGGPGANVLT
len: 11; j_gene: TRBJ1-4; v_gene: TRBV6-1; CDR3aa: AMRPRGGEKLF
len: 11; j_gene: TRBJ1-4; v_gene: TRBV18; CDR3aa: ASSPREGREMF
len: 13; j_gene: TRBJ2-2; v_gene: TRBV30; CDR3aa: AWSVQGGGSGELF
len: 16; j_gene: TRBJ2-1; v_gene: TRBV11-2; CDR3aa: ASSLVVSGVYTYNEQF
len: 11; j_gene: TRBJ1-5; v_gene: TRBV7-2; CDR3aa: ASSLEAFRPQH
len: 14; j_gene: TRBJ2-5; v_gene: TRBV5-1; CDR3aa: ASSLAGGQVKETQY
len: 12; j_gene: TRBJ2-1; v_gene: TRBV28; CDR3aa: ASSLRQEYNEQF
len: 12; j_gene: TRBJ2-2; v_gene: TRBV7-9; CDR3aa: ASSPPLPAGELF
len: 10; j_gene: TRBJ2-7; v_gene: TRBV5-1; CDR3aa: ASSFGGAEQY
len: 13; j_gene: TRBJ2-1; v_gene: TRBV9; CDR3aa: ASSGLAGYINEQF
len: 12; j_gene: TRBJ2-1; v_gene: TRBV6-5; CDR3aa: ASSFGQGYNEQF
len: 14; j_gene: TRBJ1-1; v_gene: TRBV19; CDR3aa: ASSIVEGRANTEAF
len: 11; j_gene: TRBJ1-2; v_gene: TRBV5-5; CDR3aa: ASSATANYGYT
len: 15; j_gene: TRBJ2-7; v_gene: TRBV27; CDR3aa: ASSSTVRFAGIYEQY
len: 13; j_gene: TRBJ2-3; v_gene: TRBV19; CDR3aa: ASSMVVGGTDTQY
len: 12; j_gene: TRBJ1-1; v_gene: TRBV6-5; CDR3aa: ASSSQAFLTEAF
len: 11; j_gene: -; v_gene: TRBV6-1; CDR3aa: ASSEGLSYEQY